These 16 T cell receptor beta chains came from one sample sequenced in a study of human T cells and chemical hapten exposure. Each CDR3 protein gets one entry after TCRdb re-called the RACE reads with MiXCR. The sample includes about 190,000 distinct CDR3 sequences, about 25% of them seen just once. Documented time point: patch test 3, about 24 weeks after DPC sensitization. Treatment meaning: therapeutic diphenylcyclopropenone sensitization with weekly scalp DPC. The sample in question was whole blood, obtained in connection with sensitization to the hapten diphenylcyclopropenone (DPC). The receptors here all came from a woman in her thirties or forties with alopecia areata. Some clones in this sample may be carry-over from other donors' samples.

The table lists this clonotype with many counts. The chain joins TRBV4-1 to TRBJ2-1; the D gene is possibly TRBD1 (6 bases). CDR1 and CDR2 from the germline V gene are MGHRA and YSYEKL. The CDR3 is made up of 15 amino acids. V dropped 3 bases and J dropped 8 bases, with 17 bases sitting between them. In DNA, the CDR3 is TGCGCCAGCAGCCAGGACAGTAATCCCTCGTATGAGCAGTTCTTC. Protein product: CASSQDSNPSYEQFF.

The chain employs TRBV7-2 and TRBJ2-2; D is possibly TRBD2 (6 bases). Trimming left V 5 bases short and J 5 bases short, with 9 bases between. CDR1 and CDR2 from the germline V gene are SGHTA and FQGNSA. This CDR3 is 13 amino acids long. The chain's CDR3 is CASSRGTTGELFF. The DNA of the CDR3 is TGTGCCAGCAGCCGAGGGACTACCGGGGAGCTGTTTTTT.

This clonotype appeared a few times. The CDR3 spells CASSSLPGEQFF. As DNA, the CDR3 is TGTGCCAGCAGCTCCCTCCCCGGGGAGCAGTTCTTC. The chain employs TRBV9 and TRBJ2-1; unclear D gene. Germline loops: CDR1 SGDLS, CDR2 YYNGEE. V was clipped by 4 bases and J by 10 bases, with 12 bases between them. The CDR3 runs to 12 residues.

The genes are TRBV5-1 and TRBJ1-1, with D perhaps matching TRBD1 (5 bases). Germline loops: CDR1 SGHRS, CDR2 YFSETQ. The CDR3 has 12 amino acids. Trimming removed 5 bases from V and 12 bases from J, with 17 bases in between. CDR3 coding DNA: TGCGCCAGCAGAAGAGGGGACGGGGGAACTTTCTTT. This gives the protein CASRRGDGGTFF.

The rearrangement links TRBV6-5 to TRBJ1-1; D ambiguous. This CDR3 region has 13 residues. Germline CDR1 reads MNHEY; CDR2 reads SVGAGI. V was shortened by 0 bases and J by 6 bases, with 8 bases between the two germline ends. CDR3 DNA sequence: TGTGCCAGCAGTTACTCTTATACCGCTGAAGCTTTCTTT. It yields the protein CASSYSYTAEAFF.

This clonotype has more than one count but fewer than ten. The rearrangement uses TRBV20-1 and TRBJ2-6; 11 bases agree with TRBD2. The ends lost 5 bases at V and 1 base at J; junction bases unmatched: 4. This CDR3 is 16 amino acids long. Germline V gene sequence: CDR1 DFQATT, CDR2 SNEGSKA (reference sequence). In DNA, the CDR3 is TGCAGTGCTCAACTAGCGGGGGAATCTGGGGCCAACGTCCTGACTTTC. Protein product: CSAQLAGESGANVLTF.

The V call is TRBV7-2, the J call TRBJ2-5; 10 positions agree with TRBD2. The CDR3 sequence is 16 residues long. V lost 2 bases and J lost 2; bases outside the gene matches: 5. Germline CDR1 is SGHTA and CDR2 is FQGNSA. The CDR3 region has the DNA TGTGCCAGCAGCTTATCGTTAGCGGGAGGACAAGAGACCCAGTACTTC. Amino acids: CASSLSLAGGQETQYF.

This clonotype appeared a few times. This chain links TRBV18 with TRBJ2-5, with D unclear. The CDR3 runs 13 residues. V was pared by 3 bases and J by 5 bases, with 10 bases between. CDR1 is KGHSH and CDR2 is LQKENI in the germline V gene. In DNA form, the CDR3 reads TGTGCCAGCTCACCGGGTCAGGCCGAGACCCAGTACTTC. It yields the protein CASSPGQAETQYF.

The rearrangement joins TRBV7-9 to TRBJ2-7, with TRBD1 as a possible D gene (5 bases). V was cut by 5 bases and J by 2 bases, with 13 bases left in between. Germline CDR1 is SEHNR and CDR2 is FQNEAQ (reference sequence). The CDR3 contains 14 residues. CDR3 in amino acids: CASSPQGIPYEQYF. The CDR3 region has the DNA TGTGCCAGCAGCCCTCAGGGAATCCCCTACGAGCAGTACTTC.

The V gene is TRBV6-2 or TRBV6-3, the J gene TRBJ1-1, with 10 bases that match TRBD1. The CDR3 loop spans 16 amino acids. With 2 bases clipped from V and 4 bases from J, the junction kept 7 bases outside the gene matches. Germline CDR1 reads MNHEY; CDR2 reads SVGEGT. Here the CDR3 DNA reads TGTGCCAGCAGTTACCGCGGGACAGGGGTAGGCACTGAAGCTTTCTTT. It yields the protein CASSYRGTGVGTEAFF.

This CDR3 reads CASSEFPRTDYGYTF. The CDR3, as DNA: TGTGCCAGCAGTGAATTCCCCCGAACGGACTATGGCTACACCTTC. This chain joins TRBV6-1 and TRBJ1-2, with D hard to call. V was clipped by 2 bases and J by 3 bases, with 13 bases between them. The germline V gene has CDR1 MNHNS and CDR2 SASEGT. This CDR3 has 15 residues.

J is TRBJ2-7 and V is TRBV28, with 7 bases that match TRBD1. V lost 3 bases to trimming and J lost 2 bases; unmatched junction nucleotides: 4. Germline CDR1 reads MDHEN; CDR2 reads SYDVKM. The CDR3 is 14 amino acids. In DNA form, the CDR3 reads TGTGCCAGCAGTTTCTCCACAGGGGCCTACGAGCAGTACTTC. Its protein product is CASSFSTGAYEQYF.

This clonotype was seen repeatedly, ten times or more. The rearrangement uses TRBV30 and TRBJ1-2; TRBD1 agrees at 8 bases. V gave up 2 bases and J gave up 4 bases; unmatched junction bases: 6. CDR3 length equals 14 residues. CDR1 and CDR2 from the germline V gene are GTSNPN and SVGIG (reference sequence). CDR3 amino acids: CAWSSGGRGYGYTF. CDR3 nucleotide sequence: TGTGCCTGGAGTTCAGGGGGCCGAGGCTATGGCTACACCTTC.

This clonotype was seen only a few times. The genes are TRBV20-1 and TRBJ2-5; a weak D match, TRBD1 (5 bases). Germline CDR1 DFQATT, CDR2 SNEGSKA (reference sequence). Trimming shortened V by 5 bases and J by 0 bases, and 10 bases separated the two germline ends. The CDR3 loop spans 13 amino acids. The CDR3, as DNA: TGCAGTGCTTCAGACAGTTACCAAGAGACCCAGTACTTC. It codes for CSASDSYQETQYF.

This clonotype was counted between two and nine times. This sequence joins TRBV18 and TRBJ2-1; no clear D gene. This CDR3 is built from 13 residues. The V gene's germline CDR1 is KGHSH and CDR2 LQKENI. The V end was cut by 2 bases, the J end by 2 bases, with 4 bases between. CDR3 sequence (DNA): TGTGCCAGCTCACCAAGCCCCTACAATGAGCAGTTCTTC. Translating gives CASSPSPYNEQFF.

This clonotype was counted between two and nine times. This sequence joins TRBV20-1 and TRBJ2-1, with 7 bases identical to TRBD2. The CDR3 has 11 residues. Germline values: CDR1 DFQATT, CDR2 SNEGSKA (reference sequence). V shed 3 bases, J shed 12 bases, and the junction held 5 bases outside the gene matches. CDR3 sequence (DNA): TGCAGTGCTAGCTTTGGGACTACGCAGTTCTTC. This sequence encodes CSASFGTTQFF.